The entry that follows covers one T cell receptor (beta chain) sequence. This CDR3 spans 14 amino acids. V dropped 4 bases and J dropped 3 bases, with 12 bases sitting between them. Germline V gene lookup returns CDR1 MNHEY and CDR2 SMNVEV (reference sequence). This entry comes from a study of T cell changes during pregnancy in multiple sclerosis. Data came from immunoSEQ multiplex PCR; TCRdb stores just in-frame clones and leaves some out. Of around 35,000 clones listed, just over 90% are singletons. Sequencing was performed on CD8+ T cells from peripheral blood mononuclear cells, taken before pregnancy. The receptor was derived from a female donor with multiple sclerosis, enrolled in a pregnancy study. This chain joins TRBV27 and TRBJ2-5, with D possibly TRBD1 on 6 matching bases. CDR3 in amino acids: CASSSQGSEETQYF. The CDR3, as DNA: TGTGCCAGCAGTTCACAGGGTTCCGAAGAGACCCAGTACTTC.